Included here is one T cell receptor beta chain sequence, with context. Its antigen remains unknown. This sample is part of a study of cytomegalovirus exposure and HLA in healthy donors. The study's findings and limits: In a later analysis, most CMV-associated TCR beta chains appeared HLA-restricted.

In the PCR, 60 Vbeta and 13 Jbeta primers were used. Using immunoSEQ multiplex PCR, the repertoire was profiled, and TCRdb retains in-frame clones only, with some absent. This sample yields about 200,000 clones, of which 60% to 85% are seen a single time; 1.5% to 1.7% belongs to the top ten. Germline assignment: CDR1 LNHDA and CDR2 SQIVND (reference sequence). Trimming took 1 base from V and 7 from J, leaving 13 bases between them. The CDR3 has 15 amino acids. Sequenced sample: PBMCs. J is TRBJ1-4 and V is TRBV19; perhaps TRBD1 as D (6 bases). The clonotype was recovered from a girl under 18 in good health and CMV-seropositive. CDR3: CASSIGSGGTEKLFF. The CDR3 DNA reads TGTGCCAGTAGTATAGGGTCTGGGGGCACTGAAAAACTGTTTTTT.